This T cell receptor beta chain was documented in a study of blood T cell repertoires in COVID-19. For the study at large: There were acute and convalescent COVID-19 samples, and they came from the United States, Italy and Spain.

Sequencing was performed with immunoSEQ multiplex PCR; in TCRdb, only in-frame clones are kept and a portion is missing. The sample has some 210,000 clones, roughly 86% seen once; the top ten hold roughly 5.3%. The CDR3 loop spans 16 amino acids. From germline, CDR1 is KGHSH and CDR2 LQKENI. V was pared by 3 bases and J by 6 bases, with 6 bases of the junction left unmatched. The receptor was isolated from a woman in her 70s with active or convalescent COVID-19. The sample was peripheral blood. The chain couples TRBV18 to TRBJ1-5, with 12 bases matching TRBD1. The CDR3 sequence is CASSPGQGASGQPQHF. In DNA, the CDR3 is TGTGCCAGCTCACCGGGACAGGGGGCTTCGGGTCAGCCCCAGCATTTT.